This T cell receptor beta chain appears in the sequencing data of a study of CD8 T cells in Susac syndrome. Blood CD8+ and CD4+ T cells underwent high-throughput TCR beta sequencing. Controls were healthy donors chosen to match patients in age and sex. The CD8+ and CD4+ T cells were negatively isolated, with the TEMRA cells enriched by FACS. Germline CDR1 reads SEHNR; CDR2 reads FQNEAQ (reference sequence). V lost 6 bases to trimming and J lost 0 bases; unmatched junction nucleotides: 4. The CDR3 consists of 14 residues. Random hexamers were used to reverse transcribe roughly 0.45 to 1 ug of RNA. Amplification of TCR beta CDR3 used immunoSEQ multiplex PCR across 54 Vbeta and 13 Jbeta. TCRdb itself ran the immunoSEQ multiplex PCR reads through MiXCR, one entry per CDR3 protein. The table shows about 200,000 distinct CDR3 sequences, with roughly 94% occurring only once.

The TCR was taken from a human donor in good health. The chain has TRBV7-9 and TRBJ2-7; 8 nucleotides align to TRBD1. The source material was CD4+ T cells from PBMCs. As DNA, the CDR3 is TGTGCCAGCAGAAGACAGGGGAGCTCCTACGAGCAGTACGTC. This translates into CASRRQGSSYEQYV.